One sample yielded the 20 T cell receptor beta chains listed below, sequenced in a study of T cell repertoires in aging, cancer and after chemotherapy. Multiplex touch-down PCR with TRB-A/B primers amplified rearranged V-D-J TRB sequences. MiXCR, run by TCRdb on the multiplex PCR reads, gives a single entry per CDR3 protein. The profile shows around 2,300 distinct CDR3 sequences, 28% of them singletons. Peripheral blood genomic DNA, not sorted cells or RNA, was the template. Sequencing was carried out using blood. The receptors shown here come from a human donor with a solid tumor.

In its sample, this clonotype is medium-sized. This rearrangement joins TRBV5-6 to TRBJ2-1; unclear D gene. The ends were cut back, 4 bases at V and 6 bases at J, with 14 bases in the middle. The CDR3 totals 14 residues. Germline V lookup: CDR1 SGHDT, CDR2 YYEEEE. In DNA form, the CDR3 reads TGTGCCAGCAGCCCGACGGCCGACACCAATGAGCAGTTCTTC. It translates to CASSPTADTNEQFF. The whole variable domain, remainder taken from reference TRBV5-6 and TRBJ2-1, is DAGVTQSPTHLIKTRGQQVTLRCSPKSGHDTVSWYQQALGQGPQFIFQYYEEEERQRGNFPDRFSGHQFPNYSSELNVNALLLGDSALYLCASSPTADTNEQFFGPGTRLTVL.

This clonotype is labeled as medium-sized. The chain recombines TRBV12-3 or TRBV12-4 with TRBJ2-1, with a tentative D call TRBD2 (6 bases). This CDR3 has 13 amino acids. V was shortened by 3 bases and J by 4 bases, with 7 bases between the two germline ends. The CDR3 nucleotides read TGTGCCAGCAGTTTCCGGGGGTACAATGAGCAGTTCTTC. Translating gives CASSFRGYNEQFF.

This clonotype is deemed medium-sized (0.01 to 0.1%). The V gene is TRBV7-6, the J gene TRBJ2-7; the match to TRBD1 covers 9 bases. Trimming cost V 0 bases and J 1 base; bases outside gene matches: 7. The CDR3 is made up of 17 amino acids. The V gene's germline CDR1 is SGHVS and CDR2 FNYEAQ. CDR3 protein: CASSLARGQGGSYEQYF. CDR3 DNA: TGTGCCAGCAGCTTAGCTCGGGGACAGGGAGGATCCTACGAGCAGTACTTC.

By frequency in the sample, this clonotype is large. The gene calls are TRBV30 and TRBJ2-5; 9 bases align to TRBD1. Germline CDR1 reads GTSNPN; CDR2 reads SVGIG (reference sequence). The CDR3 runs 14 residues. J gave up 5 bases and V 3 bases, and 7 bases lay outside the gene matches. CDR3 bases: TGTGCCTGGAGCCGGACAGGGGTCGCGGAGACCCAGTACTTC. It yields the protein CAWSRTGVAETQYF.

Relative to its sample, this clonotype is medium-sized. This rearrangement joins TRBV5-6 to TRBJ2-7; TRBD2 is a possible D gene (5 bases). V dropped 3 bases and J dropped 0 bases, with 10 bases sitting between them. Germline V gene sequence: CDR1 SGHDT, CDR2 YYEEEE. The CDR3 has 14 amino acids. The CDR3 DNA is TGTGCCAGCAGCTGGGAAGCGGACTCCTACGAGCAGTACTTC. Protein product: CASSWEADSYEQYF.

As concerns this clonotype: This may stem from a read error, because a much larger clone lies one nucleotide away. The chain combines TRBV30 with TRBJ1-1, with D maybe TRBD1 (5 bases). CDR3 length: 17 amino acids. Germline V gene lookup returns CDR1 GTSNPN and CDR2 SVGIG (reference sequence). The CDR3 protein is CAWSVAGGGRLDTKAFF. In DNA, the CDR3 is TGTGCCTGGAGTGTTGCAGGCGGGGGTCGGTTGGACACTAAAGCTTTCTTT.

For this clonotype: Relative to the germline gene, one junction end is altered; a read error may explain this. This chain connects TRBV27 to TRBJ1-1; D may be TRBD1 (5 bases). This CDR3 spans 13 amino acids. Germline lookup yields CDR1 MNHEY and CDR2 SMNVEV (reference sequence). The CDR3 region is CASGLPGPGEALF. CDR3 nucleotide sequence: TGTGCCAGCGGCCTCCCGGGGCCAGGTGAAGCTTTGTTT.

This chain joins TRBV19 and TRBJ2-2, with no clear D. CDR1 and CDR2 (germline): LNHDA, SQIVND (reference sequence). V was clipped by 3 bases and J by 4 bases, with 12 bases between them. This CDR3 comprises 15 residues. The CDR3 reads CASSILRLGTGELFF. The CDR3 nucleotides read TGTGCCAGTAGTATTCTACGGTTGGGCACCGGGGAGCTGTTTTTT.

About this clonotype itself: Since a much larger clone is just one base distant, this may be a read error. This rearrangement joins TRBV20-1 to TRBJ2-7; possibly TRBD1 or TRBD2 for D (5 bases each). V was cut by 3 bases and J by 9 bases, with 21 bases left in between. CDR3 length equals 14 residues. Germline V gene data show CDR1 as DFQATT and CDR2 as SNEGSKA (reference sequence). CDR3 DNA: TGCAGTGCTAGTGGTCCGCCGTCAGGGACCGTGCAGTACTTC. This sequence encodes CSASGPPSGTVQYF.

The gene calls are TRBV19 and TRBJ2-2; 8 bases are a match to TRBD2. Germline assignment: CDR1 LNHDA and CDR2 SQIVND (reference sequence). This CDR3 contains 15 residues. Trimming removed 3 bases from V and 2 bases from J; junction bases left unmatched: 2. In DNA form, the CDR3 reads TGTGCCAGTAGTATTATAGCGGGAAACACCGGGGAGCTGTTTTTT. This codes for CASSIIAGNTGELFF.

This clonotype rates as medium-sized. The rearrangement joins TRBV12-3 or TRBV12-4 to TRBJ1-6; D gene ambiguous. CDR3 length equals 13 residues. Trimming shortened V by 5 bases and J by 6 bases, and 8 bases separated the two germline ends. CDR3 in DNA: TGTGCCAGCAGTCCAGGTGGTAATTCACCCCTCCACTTT. Translated, it gives CASSPGGNSPLHF.

This clonotype was observed a few times. A much more abundant neighbour one base away suggests this may be a read error. The gene calls are TRBV30 and TRBJ2-5; D possibly corresponds to TRBD2 (5 bases). This CDR3 is 13 amino acids long. V dropped 4 bases and J dropped 6 bases, with 15 bases sitting between them. Germline CDR1 reads GTSNPN; CDR2 reads SVGIG (reference sequence). The CDR3 here is CAWIGRGLKTQYF. The CDR3 DNA reads as TGTGCCTGGATAGGGAGAGGTCTAAAGACCCAGTACTTC. Full variable domain (missing parts from reference TRBV30 and TRBJ2-5): SQTIHQWPATLVQPVGSPLSLECTVEGTSNPNLYWYRQAAGRGLQLLFYSVGIGQISSEVPQNLSASRPQDRQFILSSKKLLLSDSGFYLCAWIGRGLKTQYFGPGTRLLVL.

The chain carries TRBV11-1 and TRBJ1-2; 7 bases match TRBD1. V shed 2 bases, J shed 6 bases, and the junction held 3 bases outside the gene matches. CDR1 is SGHAT and CDR2 is FQDESV in the germline V gene (reference sequence). This CDR3 is 13 amino acids long. The CDR3 DNA sequence: TGTGCCAGCAGCTTACAGGGGGGGGATGGCTACACCTTC. The encoded protein is CASSLQGGDGYTF.

In this sample, this clonotype is medium-sized. The chain recombines TRBV6-1 with TRBJ2-7, with D possibly being TRBD2 (7 bases). CDR3 length: 14 residues. V was shortened by 4 bases and J by 3 bases, with 13 bases between the two germline ends. CDR1 is MNHNS, CDR2 SASEGT, per germline. This CDR3 is CASSVGGAGYEQYF. The CDR3 DNA is TGTGCCAGCAGTGTGGGGGGGGCGGGCTACGAGCAGTACTTC.

This clonotype was detected only a few times. The chain links TRBV7-9 to TRBJ2-3; 8 nucleotides match TRBD2. The germline gives CDR1 SEHNR, CDR2 FQNEAQ (reference sequence). V trimming: 5 bases; J trimming: 5 bases; junction bases outside the gene matches: 9. The CDR3 covers 15 residues. The DNA for the CDR3 is TGTGCCAGCAGCCCTCGGGGGGGGCAACAAGATACGCAGTATTTT. This gives the protein CASSPRGGQQDTQYF.

This chain joins TRBV5-5 and TRBJ2-5; 12 nucleotides line up with TRBD2. Trimming at V came to 2 bases and at J to 4 bases, leaving 9 bases not matched to a gene. The germline V gene has CDR1 SGHKS and CDR2 YYEKEE (reference sequence). The CDR3 spans 17 residues. CDR3: CASSLSSGGGFGETQYF. The CDR3 DNA is TGTGCCAGCAGCTTATCTAGCGGGGGGGGCTTTGGAGAGACCCAGTACTTC.

In its sample, this clonotype is medium-sized (0.01 to 0.1%). V usage is TRBV6-1 and J usage is TRBJ2-2; 11 bases align to TRBD2. With V trimmed by 5 bases and J by 7 bases, 6 bases remained unmatched. There are 15 residues in the CDR3. Germline loops: CDR1 MNHNS, CDR2 SASEGT. The CDR3 reads CASSFSGRAYGELFF. The CDR3 coding sequence is TGTGCCAGCAGTTTTAGCGGGAGGGCCTACGGGGAGCTGTTTTTT.

By sample share, this clonotype is medium-sized. The rearrangement links TRBV5-4 to TRBJ1-2; D gene ambiguous. The germline gives CDR1 SGHNT, CDR2 YYREEE (reference sequence). The CDR3 spans 13 residues. V shed 6 bases and J shed 4 bases, with 13 bases lying between them. The CDR3 sequence: CASTAGGSYGYTF. CDR3 coding DNA: TGTGCCAGCACCGCTGGAGGGAGCTATGGCTACACCTTC. Full variable domain (remainder filled in from reference TRBV5-4 and TRBJ1-2): ETGVTQSPTHLIKTRGQQVTLRCSSQSGHNTVSWYQQALGQGPQFIFQYYREEENGRGNFPPRFSGLQFPNYSSELNVNALELDDSALYLCASTAGGSYGYTFGSGTRLTVV.

Note on this clonotype: A much larger clone differs from this one at a single base, so this may be a read error. The CDR3 sequence: CASSLGAYGYTF. The CDR3 coding sequence is TGTGCCAGCAGCTTGGGGGCTTATGGCTACACCTTC. V gene TRBV7-4 combines with J gene TRBJ1-2; weak D call: TRBD1 (6 bases). Germline lookup yields CDR1 SGHVT and CDR2 SQSDAQ. The CDR3 contains 12 residues. Trimming shortened V by 3 bases and J by 5 bases, and 7 bases separated the two germline ends.

The rearrangement joins TRBV18 to TRBJ2-2, with D possibly being TRBD1 (5 bases). The CDR3 has 15 amino acids. Trimming pared 1 base from V and 4 bases from J, leaving 10 bases between. CDR1 is KGHSH and CDR2 is LQKENI in the germline V gene. DNA of the CDR3: TGTGCCAGCTCACCACGTGCAGGGTTCACCGGGGAGCTGTTTTTT. It yields the protein CASSPRAGFTGELFF.